One sample yielded the 8 T cell receptor beta chains listed below, sequenced in a study of control samples from healthy donors and cancer patients. The assay was immunoSEQ multiplex PCR, and TCRdb's table has in-frame clones only and misses some. The sample comprises some 120,000 clones, roughly 92% of which are singletons, and about 2.6% rests with the top ten. The sample was blood. The receptors derive from a man aged 25-45 years in good health.

The V gene is TRBV5-5, the J gene TRBJ2-3; unclear D gene. Trimming removed 0 bases from V and 3 bases from J, with 11 bases in between. Germline CDR1 SGHKS, CDR2 YYEKEE (reference sequence). This CDR3 comprises 15 residues. The CDR3 DNA sequence: TGTGCCAGCAGCTTGGACCCCGTCGGTACAGATACGCAGTATTTT. Encoded protein: CASSLDPVGTDTQYF.

V is TRBV6-1 and J is TRBJ1-4, with D possibly matching TRBD1 (5 bases). This CDR3 is 16 amino acids long. The germline V and J ends were trimmed by 4 bases and 2 bases, with 14 bases remaining between them. Germline lookup yields CDR1 MNHNS and CDR2 SASEGT. The CDR3 here is CASSADLEGTNEKLFF. Here the CDR3 DNA reads TGTGCCAGCAGTGCAGATTTAGAGGGGACTAATGAAAAACTGTTTTTT.

V usage is TRBV24-1 and J usage is TRBJ1-1; no reliable D call. Germline CDR1 and CDR2: KGHDR and SFDVKD. The CDR3 runs 13 residues. Trimming shortened V by 2 bases and J by 1 base, and 4 bases separated the two germline ends. CDR3 DNA sequence: TGTGCCACCAGTGATTCTCGGAACACTGAAGCTTTCTTT. Translated: CATSDSRNTEAFF.

The V and J genes are TRBV5-6 and TRBJ2-5; 7 nucleotides align to TRBD1. The CDR3 is 13 amino acids. Germline CDR1 and CDR2: SGHDT and YYEEEE. V trimming: 4 bases; J trimming: 3 bases; junction bases outside the gene matches: 3. The CDR3 nucleotides are TGTGCCAGCAGCCCTGACAGGGAAGAGACCCAGTACTTC. Translation: CASSPDREETQYF.

Here the CDR3 reads CATSPLGTGELFF. The CDR3, as DNA: TGTGCCACCAGCCCTTTAGGTACCGGGGAGCTGTTTTTT. The chain joins TRBV15 to TRBJ2-2, with D unclear. The germline V and J ends were trimmed by 5 bases and 5 bases, with 9 bases remaining between them. Germline CDR1 and CDR2: LNHNV and YYDKDF (reference sequence). This CDR3 region has 13 residues.

The rearrangement uses TRBV11-3 and TRBJ2-1; a possible D gene is TRBD2 (5 bases). The V end was cut by 2 bases, the J end by 9 bases, with 11 bases between. The CDR3 has 13 residues. CDR1 is SGHNT, CDR2 YENEEA, per germline. The chain's CDR3 is CASSLYLGSEQFF. Here the CDR3 DNA reads TGTGCCAGCAGCTTATATCTAGGGAGTGAGCAGTTCTTC. Using reference TRBV11-3 and TRBJ2-1 for the parts outside the CDR3, the full variable domain is EAGVVQSPRYKIIEKKQPVAFWCNPISGHNTLYWYLQNLGQGPELLIRYENEEAVDDSQLPKDRFSAERLKGVDSTLKIQPAELGDSAVYLCASSLYLGSEQFFGPGTRLTVL.

The chain is built from TRBV27 and TRBJ2-2; no clear D. Germline V gene sequence: CDR1 MNHEY, CDR2 SMNVEV (reference sequence). The CDR3 is 12 residues long. V lost 8 bases and J 6 bases, leaving 10 bases between the germline ends. CDR3 sequence: CASRTKAGELFF. The CDR3 bases are TGTGCCAGCCGCACCAAGGCCGGGGAGCTGTTTTTT.

V is TRBV11-2 and J is TRBJ1-3; possibly TRBD1 for D (5 bases). This CDR3 has 13 residues. The germline gives CDR1 SGHAT, CDR2 FQNNGV. Trimming took 4 bases from V and 7 from J, leaving 11 bases between them. Written as DNA, the CDR3 is TGTGCCAGCAGCTCCCCGCGGGGGAACACCATATATTTT. It codes for CASSSPRGNTIYF.